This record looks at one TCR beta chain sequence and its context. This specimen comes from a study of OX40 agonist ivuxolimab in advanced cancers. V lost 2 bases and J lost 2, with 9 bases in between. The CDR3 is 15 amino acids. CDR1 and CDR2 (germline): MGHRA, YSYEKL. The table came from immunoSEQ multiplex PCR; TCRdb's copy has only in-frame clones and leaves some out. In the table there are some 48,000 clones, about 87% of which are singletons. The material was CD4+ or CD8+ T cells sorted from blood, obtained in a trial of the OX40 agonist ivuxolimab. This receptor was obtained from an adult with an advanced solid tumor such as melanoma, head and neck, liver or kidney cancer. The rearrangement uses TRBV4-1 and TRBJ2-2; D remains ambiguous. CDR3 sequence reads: CASSQSDTNTGELFF. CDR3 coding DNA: TGCGCCAGCAGCCAATCTGACACCAACACCGGGGAGCTGTTTTTT.